This entry features one T cell receptor beta chain sequence. Antigen: not known. This sample was included in a study of CXCR3-negative and CXCR3-positive naive CD8 T cells. Study-wide results and caveats: Higher TRB CDR3 hydrophobicity marked CXCR3-positive naive cells relative to CXCR3-negative naive cells.

TRB cDNA libraries were made by UMI-labeled 5' RACE. TCRdb reprocessed the 5' RACE reads and stores each CDR3 protein as one record, lacking DNA. This sample's table reports about 84,000 distinct CDR3 sequences. The CDR3 is 14 amino acids. In germline, CDR1 is MNHEY, CDR2 SMNVEV (reference sequence). This TCR derives from a human donor in good health. Some clones in this sample may be carry-over from other donors' samples. The J gene is TRBJ2-7, the V gene TRBV27; the TRBD1 assignment by TCRdb is unverifiable without DNA. Input material: naive CXCR3+ CD8+ T cells from blood. Stated subset: CD45RO-CCR7+CD27+CD95- naive CD8+ T cells expressing CXCR3 (TNR3+). CDR3: CASRLKTGTYEQYF.